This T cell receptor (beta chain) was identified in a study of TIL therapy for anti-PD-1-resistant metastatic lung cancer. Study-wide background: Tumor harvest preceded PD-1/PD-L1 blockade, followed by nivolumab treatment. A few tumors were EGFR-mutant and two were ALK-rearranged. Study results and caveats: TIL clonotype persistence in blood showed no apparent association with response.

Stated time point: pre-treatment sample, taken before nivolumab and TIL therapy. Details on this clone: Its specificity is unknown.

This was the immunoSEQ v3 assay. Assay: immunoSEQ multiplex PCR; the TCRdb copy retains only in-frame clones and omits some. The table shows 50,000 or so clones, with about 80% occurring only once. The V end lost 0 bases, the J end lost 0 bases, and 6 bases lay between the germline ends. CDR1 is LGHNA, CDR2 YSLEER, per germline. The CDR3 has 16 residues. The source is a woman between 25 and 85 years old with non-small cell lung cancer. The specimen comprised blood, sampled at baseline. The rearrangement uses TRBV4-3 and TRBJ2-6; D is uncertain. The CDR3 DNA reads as TGCGCCAGCAGCCAAGAAGTTGGCTCTGGGGCCAACGTCCTGACTTTC. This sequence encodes CASSQEVGSGANVLTF.